This TCR beta chain was observed in a study of blood T cell repertoires in COVID-19. Study-level information: The origin of the acute and convalescent COVID-19 samples was the United States, Italy and Spain.

In the original processing: Reference gene primer amplification in the assay estimated nucleated cell counts. The data were produced by immunoSEQ multiplex PCR, yet TCRdb's version contains in-frame clones alone and is incomplete. That table supplies the V and J calls and clone size; D and trimming were determined from the DNA. The table lists some 21,000 clones, over 70% of them singletons. Germline CDR1 and CDR2: KGHSH and LQKENI. This CDR3 region has 15 residues. V shed 4 bases and J 3 bases; nucleotides not matched to a gene: 8. This rearrangement joins TRBV18 to TRBJ2-7; 8 bases fit TRBD2. Sequencing was done on a sample of peripheral blood. This sequence originates from a man aged 55 to 69 with active COVID-19. The CDR3 nucleotides read TGTGCCAGCTCACAAGATCTAGCGGGTTACTACGAGCAGTACTTC. It translates to CASSQDLAGYYEQYF. Drawing the rest from reference TRBV18 and TRBJ2-7, the complete variable domain is NAGVMQNPRHLVRRRGQEARLRCSPMKGHSHVYWYRQLPEEGLKFMVYLQKENIIDESGMPKERFSAEFPKEGPSILRIQQVVRGDSAAYFCASSQDLAGYYEQYFGPGTRLTVT.